This T cell receptor beta chain was captured in a study of blood T cell repertoires in COVID-19. Germline V lookup: CDR1 DFQATT, CDR2 SNEGSKA (reference sequence). The CDR3 extends over 16 amino acids. V was clipped by 3 bases and J by 5 bases, with 22 bases between them. Sequenced by immunoSEQ multiplex PCR; TCRdb stores in-frame clones only, minus some. The table lists approximately 140,000 clones, roughly nine tenths of them singletons. Those enrolled in Seattle joined during active infection and were followed longitudinally afterward. This clone was found once. The sequence was obtained from a man between 18 and 35 years old with COVID-19, enrolled during active disease. The chain couples TRBV20-1 to TRBJ2-5; D perhaps matches TRBD2 (5 bases). Sequenced sample: peripheral blood. For the CDR3, the DNA is TGCAGTGCTAGTGCACCTCGGGATTCCGTTCGGGAGACCCAGTACTTC. As protein: CSASAPRDSVRETQYF.